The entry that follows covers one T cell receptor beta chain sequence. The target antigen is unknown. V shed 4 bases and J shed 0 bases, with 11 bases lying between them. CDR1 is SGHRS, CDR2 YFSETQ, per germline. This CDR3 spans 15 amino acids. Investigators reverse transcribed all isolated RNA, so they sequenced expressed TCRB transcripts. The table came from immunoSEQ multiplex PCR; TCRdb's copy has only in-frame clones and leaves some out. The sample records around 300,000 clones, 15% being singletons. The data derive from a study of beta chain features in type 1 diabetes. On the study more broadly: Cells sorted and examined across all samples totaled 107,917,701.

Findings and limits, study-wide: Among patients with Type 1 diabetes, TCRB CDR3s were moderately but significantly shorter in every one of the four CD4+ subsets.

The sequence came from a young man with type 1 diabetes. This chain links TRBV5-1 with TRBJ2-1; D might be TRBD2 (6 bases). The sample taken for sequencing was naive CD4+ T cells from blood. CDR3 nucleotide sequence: TGCGCCAGCAGCCCGGGGGAAAGCTCCTACAATGAGCAGTTCTTC. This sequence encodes CASSPGESSYNEQFF.